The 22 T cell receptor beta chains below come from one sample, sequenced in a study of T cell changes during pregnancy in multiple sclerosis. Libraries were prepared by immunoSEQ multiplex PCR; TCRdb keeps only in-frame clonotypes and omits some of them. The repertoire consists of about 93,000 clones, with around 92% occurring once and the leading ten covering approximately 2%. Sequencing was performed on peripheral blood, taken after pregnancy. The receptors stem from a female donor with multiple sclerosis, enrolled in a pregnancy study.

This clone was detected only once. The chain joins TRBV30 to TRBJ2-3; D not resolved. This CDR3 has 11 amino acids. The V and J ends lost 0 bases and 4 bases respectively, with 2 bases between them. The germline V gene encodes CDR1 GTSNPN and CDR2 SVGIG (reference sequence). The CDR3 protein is CAWSVSDTQYF. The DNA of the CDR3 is TGTGCCTGGAGTGTCTCAGATACGCAGTATTTT.

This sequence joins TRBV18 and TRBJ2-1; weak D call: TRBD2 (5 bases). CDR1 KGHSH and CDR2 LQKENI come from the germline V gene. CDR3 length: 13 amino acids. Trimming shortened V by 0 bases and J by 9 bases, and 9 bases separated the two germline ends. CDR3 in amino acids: CASSPPYRGEQFF. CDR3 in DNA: TGTGCCAGCTCACCACCGTACCGGGGTGAGCAGTTCTTC. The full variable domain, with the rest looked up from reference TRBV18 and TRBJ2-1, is NAGVMQNPRHLVRRRGQEARLRCSPMKGHSHVYWYRQLPEEGLKFMVYLQKENIIDESGMPKERFSAEFPKEGPSILRIQQVVRGDSAAYFCASSPPYRGEQFFGPGTRLTVL.

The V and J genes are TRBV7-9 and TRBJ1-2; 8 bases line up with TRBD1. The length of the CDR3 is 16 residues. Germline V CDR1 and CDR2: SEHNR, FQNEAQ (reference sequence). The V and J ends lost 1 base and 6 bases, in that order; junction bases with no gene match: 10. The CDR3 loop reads CASSLVRDRYLHGYTF. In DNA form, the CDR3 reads TGTGCCAGCAGCTTAGTACGGGACAGGTATCTCCATGGCTACACCTTC.

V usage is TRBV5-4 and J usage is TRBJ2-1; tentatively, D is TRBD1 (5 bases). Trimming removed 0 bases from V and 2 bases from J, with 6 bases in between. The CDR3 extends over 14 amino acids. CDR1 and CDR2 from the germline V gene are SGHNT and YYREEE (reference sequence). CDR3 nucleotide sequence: TGTGCCAGCAGCTTGGAGGGGACCTACAATGAGCAGTTCTTC. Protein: CASSLEGTYNEQFF.

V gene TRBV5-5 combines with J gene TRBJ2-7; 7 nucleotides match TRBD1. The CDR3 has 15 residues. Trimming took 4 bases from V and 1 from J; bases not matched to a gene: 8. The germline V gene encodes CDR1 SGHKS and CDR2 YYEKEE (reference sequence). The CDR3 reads CASSPTGRDSYEQYF. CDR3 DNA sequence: TGTGCCAGCAGCCCGACAGGGAGAGATTCCTACGAGCAGTACTTC.

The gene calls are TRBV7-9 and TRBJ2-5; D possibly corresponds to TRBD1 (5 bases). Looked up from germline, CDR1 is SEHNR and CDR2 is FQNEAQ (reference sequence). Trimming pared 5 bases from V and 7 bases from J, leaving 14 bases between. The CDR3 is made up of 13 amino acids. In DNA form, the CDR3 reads TGTGCCAGCAGCCCCGACAGTCCCCCGACCCAGTACTTC. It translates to CASSPDSPPTQYF.

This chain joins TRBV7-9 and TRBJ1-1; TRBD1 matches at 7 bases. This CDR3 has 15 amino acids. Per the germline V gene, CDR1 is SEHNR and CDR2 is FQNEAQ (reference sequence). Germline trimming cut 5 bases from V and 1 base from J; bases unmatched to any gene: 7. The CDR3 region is CASSPRQGQNTEAFF. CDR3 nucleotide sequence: TGTGCCAGCAGCCCACGACAGGGACAGAACACTGAAGCTTTCTTT.

The CDR3 sequence is CASTSGRLDTQYF. CDR3 DNA sequence: TGTGCCTCGACTAGCGGGAGATTAGATACGCAGTATTTT. The chain links TRBV30 to TRBJ2-3; TRBD2 agrees at 12 bases. After removal of 7 bases from V and 5 bases from J, the junction contained 4 bases not matched to a gene. There are 13 residues in the CDR3. The germline V gene has CDR1 GTSNPN and CDR2 SVGIG (reference sequence).

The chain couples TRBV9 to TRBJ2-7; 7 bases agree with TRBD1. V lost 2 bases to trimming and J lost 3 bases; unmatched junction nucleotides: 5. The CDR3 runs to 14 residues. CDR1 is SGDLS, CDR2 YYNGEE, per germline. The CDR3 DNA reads TGTGCCAGCAGCGTCCGGGACAGATTCTACGAGCAGTACTTC. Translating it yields CASSVRDRFYEQYF.

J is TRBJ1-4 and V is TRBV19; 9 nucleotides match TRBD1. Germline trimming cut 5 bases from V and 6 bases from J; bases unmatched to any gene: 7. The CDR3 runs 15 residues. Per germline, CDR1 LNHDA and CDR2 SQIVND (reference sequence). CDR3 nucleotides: TGTGCCAGTAGTGGCACAGGGGGCGCTTATGAAAAACTGTTTTTT. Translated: CASSGTGGAYEKLFF. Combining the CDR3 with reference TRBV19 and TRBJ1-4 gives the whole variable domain DGGITQSPKYLFRKEGQNVTLSCEQNLNHDAMYWYRQDPGQGLRLIYYSQIVNDFQKGDIAEGYSVSREKKESFPLTVTSAQKNPTAFYLCASSGTGGAYEKLFFGSGTQLSVL.

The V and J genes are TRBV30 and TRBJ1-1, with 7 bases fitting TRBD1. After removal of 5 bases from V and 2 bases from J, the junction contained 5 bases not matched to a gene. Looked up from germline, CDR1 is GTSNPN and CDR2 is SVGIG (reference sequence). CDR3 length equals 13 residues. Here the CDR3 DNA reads TGTGCCTGGCTCCGACAGGGCAACACTGAAGCTTTCTTT. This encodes CAWLRQGNTEAFF.

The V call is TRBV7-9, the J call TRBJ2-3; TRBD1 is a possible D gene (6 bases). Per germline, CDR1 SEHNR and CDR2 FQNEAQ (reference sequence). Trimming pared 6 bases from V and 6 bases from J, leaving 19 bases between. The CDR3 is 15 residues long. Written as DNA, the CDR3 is TGTGCCAGCAGGAACCTGGCAGGGGCGTGGGATACGCAGTATTTT. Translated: CASRNLAGAWDTQYF.

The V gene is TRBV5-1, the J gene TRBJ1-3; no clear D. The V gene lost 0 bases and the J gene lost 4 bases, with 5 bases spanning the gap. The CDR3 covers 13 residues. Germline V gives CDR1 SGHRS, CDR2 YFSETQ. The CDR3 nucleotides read TGCGCCAGCAGCTTGGGTGAGGGAAACACCATATATTTT. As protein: CASSLGEGNTIYF.

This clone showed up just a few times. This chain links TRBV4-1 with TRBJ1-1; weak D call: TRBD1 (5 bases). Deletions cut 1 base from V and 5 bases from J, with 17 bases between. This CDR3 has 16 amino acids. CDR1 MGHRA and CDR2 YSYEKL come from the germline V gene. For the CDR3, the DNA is TGCGCCAGCAGCCAAGGAGACGGAAGGGGAGGAACTGAAGCTTTCTTT. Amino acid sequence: CASSQGDGRGGTEAFF.

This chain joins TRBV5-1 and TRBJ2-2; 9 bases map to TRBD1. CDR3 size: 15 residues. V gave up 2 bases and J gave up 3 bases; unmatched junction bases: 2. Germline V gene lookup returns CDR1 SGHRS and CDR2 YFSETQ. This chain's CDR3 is CASSLGDRDTGELFF. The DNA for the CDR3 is TGCGCCAGCAGCTTAGGGGACAGGGACACCGGGGAGCTGTTTTTT.

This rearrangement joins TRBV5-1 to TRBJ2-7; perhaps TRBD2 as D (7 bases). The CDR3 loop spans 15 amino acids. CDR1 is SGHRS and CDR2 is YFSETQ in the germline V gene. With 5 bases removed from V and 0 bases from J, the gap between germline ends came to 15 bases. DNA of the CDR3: TGCGCCAGCAGAGGGGGACTAACGAGCTCCTACGAGCAGTACTTC. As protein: CASRGGLTSSYEQYF.

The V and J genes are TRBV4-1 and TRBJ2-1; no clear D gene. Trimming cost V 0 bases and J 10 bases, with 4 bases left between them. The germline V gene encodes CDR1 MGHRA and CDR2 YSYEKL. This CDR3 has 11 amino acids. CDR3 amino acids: CASSQDKEQFF. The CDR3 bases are TGCGCCAGCAGCCAAGATAAAGAGCAGTTCTTC.

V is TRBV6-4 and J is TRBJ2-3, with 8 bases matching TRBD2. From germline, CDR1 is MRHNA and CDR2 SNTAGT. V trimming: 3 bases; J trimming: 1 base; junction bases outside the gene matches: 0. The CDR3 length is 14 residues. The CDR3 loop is CASSERGGTDTQYF. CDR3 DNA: TGTGCCAGCAGTGAGCGGGGGGGCACAGATACGCAGTATTTT.

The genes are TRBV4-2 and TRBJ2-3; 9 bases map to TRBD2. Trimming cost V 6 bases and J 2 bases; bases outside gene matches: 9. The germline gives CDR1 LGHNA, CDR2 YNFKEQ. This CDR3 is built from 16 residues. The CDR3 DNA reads TGTGCCAGCAGGCGCGGGAGGGAACTACTCACAGATACGCAGTATTTT. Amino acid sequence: CASRRGRELLTDTQYF.

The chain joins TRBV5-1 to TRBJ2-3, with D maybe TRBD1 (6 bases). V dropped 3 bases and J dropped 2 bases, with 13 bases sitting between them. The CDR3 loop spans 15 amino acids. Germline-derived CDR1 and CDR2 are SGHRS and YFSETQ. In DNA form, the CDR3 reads TGCGCCAGCAGCTCCCTACAGGGAACCACAGATACGCAGTATTTT. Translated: CASSSLQGTTDTQYF.

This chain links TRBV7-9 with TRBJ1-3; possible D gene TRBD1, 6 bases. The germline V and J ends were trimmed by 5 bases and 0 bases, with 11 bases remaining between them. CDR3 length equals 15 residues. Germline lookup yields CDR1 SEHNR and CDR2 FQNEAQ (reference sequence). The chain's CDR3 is CASSRDTSSGNTIYF. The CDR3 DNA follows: TGTGCCAGCAGCCGGGACACGAGCTCTGGAAACACCATATATTTT.

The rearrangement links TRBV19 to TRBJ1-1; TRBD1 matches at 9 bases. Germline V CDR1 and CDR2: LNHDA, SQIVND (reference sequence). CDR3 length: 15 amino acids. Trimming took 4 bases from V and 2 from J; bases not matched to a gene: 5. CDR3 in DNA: TGTGCCAGTAGTACCCCGGGACAGGGCAACACTGAAGCTTTCTTT. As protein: CASSTPGQGNTEAFF.